This T cell receptor (beta chain) was found in a study of T cell repertoires in cytomegalovirus infection. Across the whole study: Alongside well-studied HLA-B-restricted CMV epitopes, recently identified HLA-C-restricted CMV epitopes were also used. In public TCR beta signatures, there were indications of both CMV infection and matching HLA type. Study-wide results and caveats: HLA-C-restricted CMV clonotypes gave the most frequent clonotype in two of eight donors.

In the case of this clonotype: Its matching antigen is unknown.

TCRdb re-called the reads through MiXCR, storing one row per CDR3 protein. This sample carries 700,000 to 900,000 distinct CDR3 sequences, just under 30% of them seen once, and the ten largest clones take about an eighth. There are 21 residues in the CDR3. In germline, CDR1 is MNHNY, CDR2 SVGAGI (reference sequence). V shed 4 bases and J 7 bases; nucleotides not matched to a gene: 22. This receptor was obtained from a human donor in good health (CMV status not recorded). Some clones in this sample may be carry-over from other donors' samples. Specimen: cultured CD8+ T cells from PBMCs, collected from culture after CMV antigen stimulation. This sequence joins TRBV6-6 and TRBJ2-1; 13 bases are a match to TRBD2. CDR3 loop: CASSFLLVDRVTSGGANEQFF. CDR3 in DNA: TGTGCCAGCAGTTTTCTGTTGGTGGACAGGGTAACTAGCGGGGGGGCGAATGAGCAGTTCTTC.